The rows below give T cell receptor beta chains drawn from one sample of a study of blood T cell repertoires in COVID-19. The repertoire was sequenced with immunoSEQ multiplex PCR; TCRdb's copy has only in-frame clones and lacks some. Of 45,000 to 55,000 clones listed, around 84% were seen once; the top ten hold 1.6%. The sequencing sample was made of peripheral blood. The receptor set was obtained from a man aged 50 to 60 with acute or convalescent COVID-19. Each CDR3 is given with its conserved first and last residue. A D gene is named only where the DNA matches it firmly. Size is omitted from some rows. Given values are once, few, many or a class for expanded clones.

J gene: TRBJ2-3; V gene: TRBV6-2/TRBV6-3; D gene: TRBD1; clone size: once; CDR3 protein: CASSYNRGGLSDTQYF; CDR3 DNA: TGTGCCAGCAGTTACAACCGAGGGGGCTTGTCAGATACGCAGTATTTT
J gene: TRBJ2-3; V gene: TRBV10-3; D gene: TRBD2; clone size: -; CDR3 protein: CAIGGLAGGVSTDTQYF; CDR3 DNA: TGTGCCATCGGGGGACTAGCGGGGGGCGTAAGCACAGATACGCAGTATTTT
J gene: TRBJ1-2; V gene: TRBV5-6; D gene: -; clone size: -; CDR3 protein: CASRFGFYGTPNYGYTF; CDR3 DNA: TGTGCCAGCAGGTTCGGATTTTACGGGACACCTAACTATGGCTACACCTTC
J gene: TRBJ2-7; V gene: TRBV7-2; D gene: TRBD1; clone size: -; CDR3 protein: CASSLPLGQNSYEQYF; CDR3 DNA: TGTGCCAGCAGCTTACCGCTGGGACAGAATTCCTACGAGCAGTACTTC
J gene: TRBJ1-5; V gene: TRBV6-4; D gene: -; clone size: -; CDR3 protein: CASNRFCQPQHF; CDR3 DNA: TGTGCCAGCAACCGGTTTTGTCAGCCCCAGCATTTT
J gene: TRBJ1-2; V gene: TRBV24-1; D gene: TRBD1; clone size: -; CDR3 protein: CATSDSRDRIANYGYTF; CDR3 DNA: TGTGCCACCAGTGATTCAAGGGACAGGATTGCTAACTATGGCTACACCTTC
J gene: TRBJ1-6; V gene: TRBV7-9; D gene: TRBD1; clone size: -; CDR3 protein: CASSPRGQINSPLHF; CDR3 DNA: TGTGCCAGCAGCCCCAGGGGACAGATTAATTCACCCCTCCACTTT
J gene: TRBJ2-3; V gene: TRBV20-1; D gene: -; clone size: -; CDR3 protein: CSDISTDTQYF; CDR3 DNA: TGCAGTGACATTAGCACAGATACGCAGTATTTT
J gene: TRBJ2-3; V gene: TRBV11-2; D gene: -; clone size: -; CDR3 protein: CASSLWVQGVNTQYF; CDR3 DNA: TGTGCCAGCAGCTTATGGGTACAGGGCGTGAATACGCAGTATTTT
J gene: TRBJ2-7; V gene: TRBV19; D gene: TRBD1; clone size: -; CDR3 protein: CASSIPGTGGYEQYF; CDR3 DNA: TGTGCCAGTAGTATCCCCGGGACAGGAGGCTACGAGCAGTACTTC
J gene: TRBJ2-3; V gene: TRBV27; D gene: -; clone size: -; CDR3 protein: CASSLLLGGRSDTQYF; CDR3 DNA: TGTGCCAGCAGTTTATTATTGGGGGGGCGGTCAGATACGCAGTATTTT
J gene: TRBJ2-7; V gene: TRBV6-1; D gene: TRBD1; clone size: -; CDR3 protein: CASSENRGSYEQYF; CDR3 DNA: TGTGCCAGCAGTGAAAACAGGGGAAGCTACGAGCAGTACTTC
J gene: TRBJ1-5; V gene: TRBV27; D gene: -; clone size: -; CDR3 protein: CASSLVYSNQPQHF; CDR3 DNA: TGTGCCAGCAGTTTAGTCTATAGCAATCAGCCCCAGCATTTT
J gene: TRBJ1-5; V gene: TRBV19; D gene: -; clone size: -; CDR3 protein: CASSQQGRGNQPQHF; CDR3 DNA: TGTGCCAGTAGTCAACAGGGTAGGGGCAATCAGCCCCAGCATTTT
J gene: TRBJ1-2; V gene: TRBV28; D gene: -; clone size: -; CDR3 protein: CASRDGTGYYGYTF; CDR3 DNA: TGTGCCAGCAGGGACGGTACGGGGTACTATGGCTACACCTTC
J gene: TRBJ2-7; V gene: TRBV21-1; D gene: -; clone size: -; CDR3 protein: CASSKGDREVNSYEQYF; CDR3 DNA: TGTGCCAGCAGCAAAGGGGACAGGGAGGTCAACTCCTACGAGCAGTACTTC
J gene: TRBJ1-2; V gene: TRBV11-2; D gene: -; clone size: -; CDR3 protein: CASSLEAGVSGYTF; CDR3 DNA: TGTGCCAGCAGCTTAGAGGCAGGGGTGTCGGGCTACACCTTC
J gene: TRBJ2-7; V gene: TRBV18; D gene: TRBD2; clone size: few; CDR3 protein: CASSPKGGTYEQYF; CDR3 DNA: TGTGCCAGCTCACCAAAGGGAGGGACCTACGAGCAGTACTTC
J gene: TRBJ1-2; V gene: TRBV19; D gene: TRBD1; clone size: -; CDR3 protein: CASWTGGNGYGYTF; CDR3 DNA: TGTGCCAGTTGGACAGGGGGCAATGGCTATGGCTACACCTTC
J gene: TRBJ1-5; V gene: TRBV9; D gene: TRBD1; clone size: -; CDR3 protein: CASSSGQGGNQPQHF; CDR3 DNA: TGTGCCAGCAGCTCAGGACAGGGAGGCAATCAGCCCCAGCATTTT
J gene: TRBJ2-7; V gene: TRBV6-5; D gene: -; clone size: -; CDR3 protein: CASSQYSYEQYF; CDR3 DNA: TGTGCCAGCAGTCAATACAGCTACGAGCAGTACTTC
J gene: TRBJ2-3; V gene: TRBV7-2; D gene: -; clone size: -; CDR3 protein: CASSLALVADTQYF; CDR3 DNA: TGTGCCAGCAGCTTAGCGCTAGTAGCGGATACGCAGTATTTT
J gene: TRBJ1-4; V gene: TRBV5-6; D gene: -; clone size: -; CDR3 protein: CASRQLSNEKLFF; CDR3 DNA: TGTGCCAGCAGACAGCTTTCCAATGAAAAACTGTTTTTT
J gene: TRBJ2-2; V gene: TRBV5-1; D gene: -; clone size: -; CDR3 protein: CASSSITSSGELFF; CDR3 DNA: TGCGCCAGCAGCTCAATAACTAGCTCTGGGGAGCTGTTTTTT
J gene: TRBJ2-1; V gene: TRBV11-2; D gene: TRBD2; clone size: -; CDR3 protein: CASSFLAGGSNEQFF; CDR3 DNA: TGTGCCAGCAGCTTCCTAGCGGGAGGGAGTAATGAGCAGTTCTTC
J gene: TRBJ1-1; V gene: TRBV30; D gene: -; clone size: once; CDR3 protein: CAWSLDISSTEAFF; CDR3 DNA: TGTGCCTGGAGTCTGGACATTTCGTCGACTGAAGCTTTCTTT
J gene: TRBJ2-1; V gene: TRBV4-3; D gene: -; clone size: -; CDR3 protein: CASSQVGGSYNEQFF; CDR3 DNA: TGCGCCAGCAGCCAAGTAGGCGGTTCCTACAATGAGCAGTTCTTC
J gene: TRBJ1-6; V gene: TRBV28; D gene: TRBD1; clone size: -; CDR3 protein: CASSPSRGRFSPLHF; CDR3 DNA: TGTGCCAGCAGTCCCAGCAGGGGGCGATTTTCACCCCTCCACTTT
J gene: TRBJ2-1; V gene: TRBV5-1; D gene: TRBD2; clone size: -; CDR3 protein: CASSPRVAGVEQFF; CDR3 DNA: TGCGCCAGCAGCCCCCGGGTAGCGGGAGTAGAGCAGTTCTTC
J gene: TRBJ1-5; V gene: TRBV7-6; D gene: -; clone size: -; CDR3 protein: CASSLEGLSNQPQHF; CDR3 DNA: TGTGCCAGCAGCTTGGAGGGGCTTAGCAATCAGCCCCAGCATTTT
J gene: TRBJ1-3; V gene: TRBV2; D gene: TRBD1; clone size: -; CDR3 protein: CASNELGNRGLSVGTIYF; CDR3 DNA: TGTGCCAGCAACGAATTGGGAAACAGGGGTCTCTCGGTGGGAACCATATATTTT
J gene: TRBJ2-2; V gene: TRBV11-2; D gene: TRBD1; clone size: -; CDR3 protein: CASSLDRQGYDTGELFF; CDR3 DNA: TGTGCCAGCAGCTTAGATCGACAGGGGTATGACACCGGGGAGCTGTTTTTT
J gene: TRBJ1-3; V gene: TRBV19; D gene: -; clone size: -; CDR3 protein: CASSIDGLGGSGNTIYF; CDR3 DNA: TGTGCCAGTAGTATAGACGGCCTTGGAGGATCTGGAAACACCATATATTTT